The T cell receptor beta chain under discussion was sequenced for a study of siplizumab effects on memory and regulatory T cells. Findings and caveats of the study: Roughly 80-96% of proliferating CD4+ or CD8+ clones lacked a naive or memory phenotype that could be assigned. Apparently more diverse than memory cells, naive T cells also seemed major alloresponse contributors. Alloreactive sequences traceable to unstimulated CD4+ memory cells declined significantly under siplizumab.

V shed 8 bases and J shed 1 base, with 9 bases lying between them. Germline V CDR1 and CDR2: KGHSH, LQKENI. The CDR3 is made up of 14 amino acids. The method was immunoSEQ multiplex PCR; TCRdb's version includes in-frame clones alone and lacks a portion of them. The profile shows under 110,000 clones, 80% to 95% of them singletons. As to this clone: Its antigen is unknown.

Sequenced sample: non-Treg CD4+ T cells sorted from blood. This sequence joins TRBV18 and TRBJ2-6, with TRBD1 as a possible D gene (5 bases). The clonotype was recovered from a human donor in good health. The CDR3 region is CASISGSGANVLTF. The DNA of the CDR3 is TGTGCCAGCATTTCAGGGTCTGGGGCCAACGTCCTGACTTTC.